This entry features one TCR beta chain sequence. Its antigen is currently unknown. Unique molecular identifiers were incorporated into the prepared TCRbeta library. TCRdb independently ran MiXCR on the PCR reads; one entry per CDR3 protein. The repertoire includes around 700,000 distinct CDR3 sequences, approximately 14% of them detected once, and 0.65% to 0.9% sits in the top ten. The data derive from a study of T-cell reconstitution after alpha-beta-depleted transplantation in children. Study-level points and caveats: Alpha-beta T cells present about two months after transplant were reported to originate from several hundred expanded graft clones. Newly produced T cells mostly accounted for T-cell counts and diversity one year post-transplant.

The sequences come from PBMCs, collected before TCRalphabeta/CD19-depleted stem cell transplant. The receptor was derived from a girl aged 2-10 years with congenital amegakaryocytic thrombocytopenia, due to receive a stem cell transplant.

CDR3 residues: CSARSQHTDTQYF. Written as DNA, the CDR3 is TGCAGTGCTAGATCCCAGCACACAGATACGCAGTATTTT. The chain uses TRBV20-1 and TRBJ2-3; D not certain. The germline V gene has CDR1 DFQATT and CDR2 SNEGSKA (reference sequence). The CDR3 extends over 13 amino acids. Between the trimmed V and J ends, which lost 2 bases and 2 bases, there was a span of 8 bases.